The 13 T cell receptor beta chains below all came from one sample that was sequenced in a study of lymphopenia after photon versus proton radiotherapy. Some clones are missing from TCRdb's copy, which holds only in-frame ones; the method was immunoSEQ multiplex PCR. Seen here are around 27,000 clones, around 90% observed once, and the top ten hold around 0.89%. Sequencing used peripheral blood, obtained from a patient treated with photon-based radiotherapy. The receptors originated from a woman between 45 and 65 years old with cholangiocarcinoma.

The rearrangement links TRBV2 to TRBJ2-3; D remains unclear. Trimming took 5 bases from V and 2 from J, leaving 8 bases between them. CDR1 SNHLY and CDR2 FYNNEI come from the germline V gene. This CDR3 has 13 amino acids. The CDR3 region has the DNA TGTGCCAGCAGTCACCCCTTCACAGATACGCAGTATTTT. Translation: CASSHPFTDTQYF. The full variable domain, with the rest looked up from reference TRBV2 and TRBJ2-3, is EPEVTQTPSHQVTQMGQEVILRCVPISNHLYFYWYRQILGQKVEFLVSFYNNEISEKSEIFDDQFSVERPDGSNFTLKIRSTKLEDSAMYFCASSHPFTDTQYFGPGTRLTVL.

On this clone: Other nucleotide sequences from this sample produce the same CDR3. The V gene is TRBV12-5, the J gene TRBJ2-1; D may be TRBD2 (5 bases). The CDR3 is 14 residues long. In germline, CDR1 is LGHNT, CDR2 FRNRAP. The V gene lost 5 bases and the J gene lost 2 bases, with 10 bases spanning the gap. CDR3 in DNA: TGTGCTAGTGGTCAACCCGGGACCTACAATGAGCAGTTCTTC. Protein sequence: CASGQPGTYNEQFF. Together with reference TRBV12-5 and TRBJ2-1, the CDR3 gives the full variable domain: DARVTQTPRHKVTEMGQEVTMRCQPILGHNTVFWYRQTMMQGLELLAYFRNRAPLDDSGMPKDRFSAEMPDATLATLKIQPSEPRDSAVYFCASGQPGTYNEQFFGPGTRLTVL.

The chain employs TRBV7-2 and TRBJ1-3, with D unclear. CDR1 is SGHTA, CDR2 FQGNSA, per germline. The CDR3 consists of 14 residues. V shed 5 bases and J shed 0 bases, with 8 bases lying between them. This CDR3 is CASSKRDSGNTIYF. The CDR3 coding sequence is TGTGCCAGCAGCAAACGCGACTCTGGAAACACCATATATTTT.

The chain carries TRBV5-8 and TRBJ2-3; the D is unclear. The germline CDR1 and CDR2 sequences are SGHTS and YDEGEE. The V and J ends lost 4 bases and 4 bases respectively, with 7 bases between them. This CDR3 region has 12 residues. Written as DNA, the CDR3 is TGTGCCAGCAGCCCGGTAGCAGATACGCAGTATTTT. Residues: CASSPVADTQYF.

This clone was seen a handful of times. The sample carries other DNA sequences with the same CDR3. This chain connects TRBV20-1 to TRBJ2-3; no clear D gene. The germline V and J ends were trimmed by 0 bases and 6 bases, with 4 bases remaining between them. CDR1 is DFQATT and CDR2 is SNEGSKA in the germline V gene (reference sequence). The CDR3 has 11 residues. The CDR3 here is CSARDRDTQYF. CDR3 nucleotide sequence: TGCAGTGCTAGAGATCGGGATACGCAGTATTTT.

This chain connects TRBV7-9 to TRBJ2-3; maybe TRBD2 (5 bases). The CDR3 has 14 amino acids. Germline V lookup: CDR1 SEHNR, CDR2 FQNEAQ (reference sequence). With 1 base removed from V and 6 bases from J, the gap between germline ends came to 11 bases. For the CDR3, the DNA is TGTGCCAGCAGCTTAGATAGGGAGCTGGATACGCAGTATTTT. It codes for CASSLDRELDTQYF.

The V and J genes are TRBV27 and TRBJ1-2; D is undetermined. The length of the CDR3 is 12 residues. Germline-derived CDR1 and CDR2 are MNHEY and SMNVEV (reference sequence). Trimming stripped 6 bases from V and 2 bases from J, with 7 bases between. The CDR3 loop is CASRGENYGYTF. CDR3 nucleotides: TGTGCCAGCAGGGGAGAGAACTATGGCTACACCTTC.

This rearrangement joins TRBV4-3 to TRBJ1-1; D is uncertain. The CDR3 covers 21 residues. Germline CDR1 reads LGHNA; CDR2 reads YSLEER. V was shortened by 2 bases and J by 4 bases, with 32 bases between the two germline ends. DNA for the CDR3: TGCGCCAGCAGCCAAACCATCCCTCGGGGATTGGGTATCACGCTCGGCACTGAAGCTTTCTTT. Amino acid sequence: CASSQTIPRGLGITLGTEAFF.

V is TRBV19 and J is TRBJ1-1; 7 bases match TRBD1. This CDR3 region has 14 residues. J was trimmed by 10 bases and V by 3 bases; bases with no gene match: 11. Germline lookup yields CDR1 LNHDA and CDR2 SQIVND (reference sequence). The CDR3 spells CASSMSRDRALAFF. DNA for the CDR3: TGTGCCAGTAGTATGTCTCGCGACAGGGCCCTAGCTTTCTTT.

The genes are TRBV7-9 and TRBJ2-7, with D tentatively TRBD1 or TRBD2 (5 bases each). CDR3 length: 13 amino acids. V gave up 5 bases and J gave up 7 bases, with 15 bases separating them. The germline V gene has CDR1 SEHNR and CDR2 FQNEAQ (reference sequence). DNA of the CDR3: TGTGCCAGCAGCGACTCTGGAGAGGGGGAGCAGTACTTC. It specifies CASSDSGEGEQYF.

The CDR3 DNA reads TGTGCCAGCAGCCAGCCCACCGGGACCTACAATGAGCAGTTCTTC. This gives the protein CASSQPTGTYNEQFF. The chain joins TRBV4-2 to TRBJ2-1, with D possibly TRBD2 on 5 matching bases. There are 15 residues in the CDR3. Per germline, CDR1 LGHNA and CDR2 YNFKEQ. With 3 bases removed from V and 2 bases from J, the gap between germline ends came to 11 bases.

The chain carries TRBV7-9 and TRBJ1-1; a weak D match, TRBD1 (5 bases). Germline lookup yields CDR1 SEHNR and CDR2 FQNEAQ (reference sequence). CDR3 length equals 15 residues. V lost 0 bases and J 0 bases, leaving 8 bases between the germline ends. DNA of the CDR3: TGTGCCAGCAGCTTAGCAGGGGCGATGAACACTGAAGCTTTCTTT. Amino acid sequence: CASSLAGAMNTEAFF.

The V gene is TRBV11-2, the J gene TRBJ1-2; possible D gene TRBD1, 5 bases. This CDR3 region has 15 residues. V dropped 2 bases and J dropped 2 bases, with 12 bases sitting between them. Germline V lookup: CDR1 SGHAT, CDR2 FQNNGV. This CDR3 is CASSLLAGWNYGYTF. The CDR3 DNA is TGTGCCAGCAGCTTATTGGCAGGGTGGAACTATGGCTACACCTTC.